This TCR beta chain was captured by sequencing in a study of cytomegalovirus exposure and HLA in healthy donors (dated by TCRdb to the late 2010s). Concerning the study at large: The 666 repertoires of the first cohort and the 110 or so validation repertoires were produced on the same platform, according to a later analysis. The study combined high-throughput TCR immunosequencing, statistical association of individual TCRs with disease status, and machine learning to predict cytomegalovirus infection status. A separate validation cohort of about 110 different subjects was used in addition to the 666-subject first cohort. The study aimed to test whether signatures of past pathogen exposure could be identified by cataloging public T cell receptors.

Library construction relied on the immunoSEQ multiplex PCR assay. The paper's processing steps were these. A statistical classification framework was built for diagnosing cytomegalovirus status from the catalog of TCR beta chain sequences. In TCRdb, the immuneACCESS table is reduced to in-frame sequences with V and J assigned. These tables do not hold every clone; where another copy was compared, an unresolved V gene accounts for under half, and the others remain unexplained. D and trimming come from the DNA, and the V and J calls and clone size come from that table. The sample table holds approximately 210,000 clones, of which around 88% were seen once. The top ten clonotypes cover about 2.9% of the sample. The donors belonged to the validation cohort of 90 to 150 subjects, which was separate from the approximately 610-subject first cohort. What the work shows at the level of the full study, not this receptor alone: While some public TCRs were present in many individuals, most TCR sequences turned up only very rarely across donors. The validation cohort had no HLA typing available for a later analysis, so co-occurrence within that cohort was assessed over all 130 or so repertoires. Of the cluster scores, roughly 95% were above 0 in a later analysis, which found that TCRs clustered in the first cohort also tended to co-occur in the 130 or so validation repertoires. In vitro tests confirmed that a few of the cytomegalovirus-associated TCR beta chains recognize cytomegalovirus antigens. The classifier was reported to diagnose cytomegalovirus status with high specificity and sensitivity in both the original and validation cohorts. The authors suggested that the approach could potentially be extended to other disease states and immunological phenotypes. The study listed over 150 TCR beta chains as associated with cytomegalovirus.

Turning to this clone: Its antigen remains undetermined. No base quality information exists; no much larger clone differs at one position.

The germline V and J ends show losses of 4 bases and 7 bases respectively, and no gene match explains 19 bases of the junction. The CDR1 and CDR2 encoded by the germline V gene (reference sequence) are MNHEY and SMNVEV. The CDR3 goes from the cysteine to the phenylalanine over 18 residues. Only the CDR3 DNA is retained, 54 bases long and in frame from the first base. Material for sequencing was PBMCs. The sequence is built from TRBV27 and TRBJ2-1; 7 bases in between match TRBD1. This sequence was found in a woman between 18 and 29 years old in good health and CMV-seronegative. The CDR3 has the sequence CASSSVMVQTGWFNEQFF. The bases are TGTGCCAGCAGTTCGGTTATGGTTCAGACAGGGTGGTTTAATGAGCAGTTCTTC.